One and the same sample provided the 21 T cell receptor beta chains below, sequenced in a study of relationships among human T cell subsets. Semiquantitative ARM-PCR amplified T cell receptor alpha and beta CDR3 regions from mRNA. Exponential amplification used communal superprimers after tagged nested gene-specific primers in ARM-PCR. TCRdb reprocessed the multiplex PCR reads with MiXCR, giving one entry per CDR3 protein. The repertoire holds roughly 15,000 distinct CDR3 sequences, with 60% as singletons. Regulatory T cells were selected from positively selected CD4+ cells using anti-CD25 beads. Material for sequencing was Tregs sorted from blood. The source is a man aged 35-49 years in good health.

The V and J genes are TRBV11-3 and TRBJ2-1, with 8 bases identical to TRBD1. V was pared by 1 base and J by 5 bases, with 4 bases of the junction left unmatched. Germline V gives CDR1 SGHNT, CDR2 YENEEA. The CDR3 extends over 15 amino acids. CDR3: CASSLVETGDNEQFF. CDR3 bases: TGTGCCAGCAGCTTAGTTGAGACAGGGGACAATGAGCAGTTCTTC.

The CDR3 DNA reads as TGTGCCAGCAGTTTATCGGGAGGGAGCAATCAGCCCCAGCATTTT. Protein product: CASSLSGGSNQPQHF. The chain recombines TRBV27 with TRBJ1-5; no clear D. This CDR3 is 15 amino acids long. Germline lookup yields CDR1 MNHEY and CDR2 SMNVEV (reference sequence). Trimming stripped 0 bases from V and 1 base from J, with 7 bases between.

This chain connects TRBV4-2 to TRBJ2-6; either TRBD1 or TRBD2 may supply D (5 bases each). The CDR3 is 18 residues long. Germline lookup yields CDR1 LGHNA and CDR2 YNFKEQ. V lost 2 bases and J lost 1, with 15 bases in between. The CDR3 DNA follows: TGTGCCAGCAGCCAAACAACGGGACGGAGTTCTGGGGCCAACGTCCTGACTTTC. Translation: CASSQTTGRSSGANVLTF.

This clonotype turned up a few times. CDR3 coding DNA: TGTGCCAGCAGTTTACCTCGAAAAGCCTACGAGCAGTACTTC. It translates to CASSLPRKAYEQYF. The V and J genes are TRBV12-3 or TRBV12-4 and TRBJ2-7; D gene unclear. This CDR3 has 14 residues. V shed 2 bases and J shed 2 bases, with 10 bases lying between them.

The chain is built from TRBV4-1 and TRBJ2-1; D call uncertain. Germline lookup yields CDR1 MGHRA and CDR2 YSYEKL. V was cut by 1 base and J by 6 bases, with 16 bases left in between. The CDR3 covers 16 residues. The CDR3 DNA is TGCGCCAGCAGCCAAGTAGGGCGAAGTAAGGGCAATGAGCAGTTCTTC. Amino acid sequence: CASSQVGRSKGNEQFF.

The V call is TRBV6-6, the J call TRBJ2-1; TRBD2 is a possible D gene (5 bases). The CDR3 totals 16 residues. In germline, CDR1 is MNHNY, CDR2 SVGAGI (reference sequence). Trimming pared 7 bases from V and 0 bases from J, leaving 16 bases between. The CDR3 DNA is TGTGCCAGCATCGGCCTTAGCGTAAGCTCCTACAATGAGCAGTTCTTC. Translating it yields CASIGLSVSSYNEQFF.

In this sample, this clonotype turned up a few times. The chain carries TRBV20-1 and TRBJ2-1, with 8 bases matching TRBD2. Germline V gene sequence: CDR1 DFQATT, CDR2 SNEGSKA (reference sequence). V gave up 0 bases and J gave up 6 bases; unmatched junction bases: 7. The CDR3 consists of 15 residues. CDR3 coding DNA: TGCAGTGCTAGAGACAGCGAGCGGGGGTTCAATGAGCAGTTCTTC. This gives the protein CSARDSERGFNEQFF.

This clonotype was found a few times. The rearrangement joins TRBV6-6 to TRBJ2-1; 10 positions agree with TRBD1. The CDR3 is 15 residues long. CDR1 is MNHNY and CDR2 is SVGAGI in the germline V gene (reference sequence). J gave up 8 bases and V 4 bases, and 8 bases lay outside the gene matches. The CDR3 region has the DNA TGTGCCAGCAGTTCGGGACAGGGGCGATTCGATGAGCAGTTCTTC. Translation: CASSSGQGRFDEQFF.

CDR3: CASSLQGSVYNEQFF. The CDR3 nucleotides are TGTGCCAGCAGCTTACAGGGGAGTGTCTACAATGAGCAGTTCTTC. The chain couples TRBV7-8 to TRBJ2-1; maybe TRBD1 (6 bases). Germline CDR1 reads SGHVS; CDR2 reads FQNEAQ. Trimming took 2 bases from V and 3 from J, leaving 11 bases between them. The length of the CDR3 is 15 residues.

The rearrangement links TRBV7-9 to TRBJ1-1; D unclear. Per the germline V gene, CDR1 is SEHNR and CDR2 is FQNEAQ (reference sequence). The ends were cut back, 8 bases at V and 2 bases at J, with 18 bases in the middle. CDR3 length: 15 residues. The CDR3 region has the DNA TGTGCCAGCTCGAGCCCCGTCCCCGGCAACACTGAAGCTTTCTTT. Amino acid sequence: CASSSPVPGNTEAFF.

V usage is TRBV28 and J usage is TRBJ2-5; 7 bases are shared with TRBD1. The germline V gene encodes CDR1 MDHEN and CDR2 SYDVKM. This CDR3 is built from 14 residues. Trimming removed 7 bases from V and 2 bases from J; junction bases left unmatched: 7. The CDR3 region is CASNTGDVQETQYF. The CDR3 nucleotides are TGTGCCAGCAACACAGGGGACGTGCAAGAGACCCAGTACTTC.

The chain's CDR3 is CSTQQGNTIYF. CDR3 coding DNA: TGCAGCACCCAACAGGGAAACACCATATATTTT. The chain is built from TRBV29-1 and TRBJ1-3, with unresolved D. Trimming took 8 bases from V and 4 from J, leaving 9 bases between them. Germline-derived CDR1 and CDR2 are SQVTM and ANQGSEA. The CDR3 loop spans 11 amino acids.

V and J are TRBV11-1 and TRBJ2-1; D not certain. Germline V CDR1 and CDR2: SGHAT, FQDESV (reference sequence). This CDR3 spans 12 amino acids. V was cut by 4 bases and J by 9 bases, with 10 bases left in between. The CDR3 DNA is TGTGCCAGCAGCTATGAAAGAGGTGAGCAGTTCTTC. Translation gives CASSYERGEQFF. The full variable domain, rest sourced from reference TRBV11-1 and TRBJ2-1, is EAEVAQSPRYKITEKSQAVAFWCDPISGHATLYWYRQILGQGPELLVQFQDESVVDDSQLPKDRFSAERLKGVDSTLKIQPAELGDSAMYLCASSYERGEQFFGPGTRLTVL.

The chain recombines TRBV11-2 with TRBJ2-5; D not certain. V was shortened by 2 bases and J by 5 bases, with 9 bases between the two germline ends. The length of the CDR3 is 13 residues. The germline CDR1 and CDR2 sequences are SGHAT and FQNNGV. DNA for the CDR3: TGTGCCAGCAGCTTATGGGGTGACGAGACCCAGTACTTC. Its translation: CASSLWGDETQYF.

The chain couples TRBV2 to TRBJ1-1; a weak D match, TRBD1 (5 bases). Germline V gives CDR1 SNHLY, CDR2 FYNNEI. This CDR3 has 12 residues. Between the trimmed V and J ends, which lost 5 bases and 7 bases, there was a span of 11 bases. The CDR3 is CASSKDMVEAFF. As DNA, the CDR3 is TGTGCCAGCAGTAAGGACATGGTTGAAGCTTTCTTT.

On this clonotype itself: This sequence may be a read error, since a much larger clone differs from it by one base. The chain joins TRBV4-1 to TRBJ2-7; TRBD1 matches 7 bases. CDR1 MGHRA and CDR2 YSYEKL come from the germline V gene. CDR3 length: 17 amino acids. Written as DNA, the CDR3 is TGCGCCAGCAGCAGGCGACAGGGTAGGTTGGGGAAGGACGAGCAGTGCTTC. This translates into CASSRRQGRLGKDEQCF.

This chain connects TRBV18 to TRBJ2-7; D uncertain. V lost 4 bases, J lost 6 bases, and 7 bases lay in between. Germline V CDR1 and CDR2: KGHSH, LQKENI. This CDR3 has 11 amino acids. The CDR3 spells CASSLSREQYF. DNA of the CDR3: TGTGCCAGCTCACTCTCACGCGAGCAGTACTTC.

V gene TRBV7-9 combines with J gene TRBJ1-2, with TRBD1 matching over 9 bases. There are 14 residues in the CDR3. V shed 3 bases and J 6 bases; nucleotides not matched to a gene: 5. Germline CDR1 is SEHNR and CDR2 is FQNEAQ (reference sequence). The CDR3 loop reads CASSFGDRAHGYTF. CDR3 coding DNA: TGTGCCAGCAGCTTCGGGGACAGGGCCCATGGCTACACCTTC.

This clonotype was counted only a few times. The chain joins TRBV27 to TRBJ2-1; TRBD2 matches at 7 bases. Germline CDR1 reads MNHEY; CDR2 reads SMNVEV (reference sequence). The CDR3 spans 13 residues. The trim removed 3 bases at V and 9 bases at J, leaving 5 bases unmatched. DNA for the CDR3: TGTGCCAGCAGTTTTAAGACTAGCAGTGAGCAGTTCTTC. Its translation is CASSFKTSSEQFF.

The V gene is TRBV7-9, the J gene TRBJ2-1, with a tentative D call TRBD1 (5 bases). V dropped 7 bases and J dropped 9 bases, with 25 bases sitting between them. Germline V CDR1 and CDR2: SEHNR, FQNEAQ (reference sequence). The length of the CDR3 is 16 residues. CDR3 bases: TGTGCCAGCACCACGGGTCCCAGGGCGAGGTTTAGTGAGCAGTTCTTC. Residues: CASTTGPRARFSEQFF.

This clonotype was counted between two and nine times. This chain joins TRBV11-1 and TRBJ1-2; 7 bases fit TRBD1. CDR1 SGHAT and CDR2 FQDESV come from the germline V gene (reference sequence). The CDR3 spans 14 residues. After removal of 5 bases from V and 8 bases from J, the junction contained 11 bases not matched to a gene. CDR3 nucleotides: TGTGCCAGCAGCGAAAGGACAGGCTTTGGCGGCTACACCTTC. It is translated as CASSERTGFGGYTF.